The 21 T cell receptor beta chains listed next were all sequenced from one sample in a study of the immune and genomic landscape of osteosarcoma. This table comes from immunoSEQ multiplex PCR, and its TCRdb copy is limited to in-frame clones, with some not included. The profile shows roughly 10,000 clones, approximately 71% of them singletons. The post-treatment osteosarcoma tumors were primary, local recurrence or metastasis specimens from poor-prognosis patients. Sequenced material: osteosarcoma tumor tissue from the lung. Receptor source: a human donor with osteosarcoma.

DNA of the CDR3: TGTGCCAGCAGCTTAGCAGGGCAGGGCGGGACTGAAGCTTTCTTT. Translating gives CASSLAGQGGTEAFF. The rearrangement uses TRBV7-2 and TRBJ1-1; D is perhaps TRBD1 (5 bases). The CDR3 loop spans 15 amino acids. The germline V and J ends were trimmed by 0 bases and 5 bases, with 13 bases remaining between them. Germline lookup yields CDR1 SGHTA and CDR2 FQGNSA.

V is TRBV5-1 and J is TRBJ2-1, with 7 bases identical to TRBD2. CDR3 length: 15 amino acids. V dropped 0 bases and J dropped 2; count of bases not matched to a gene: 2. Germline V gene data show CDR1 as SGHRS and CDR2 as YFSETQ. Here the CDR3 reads CASSLGAGAYNEQFF. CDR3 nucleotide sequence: TGCGCCAGCAGCTTGGGGGCGGGAGCCTACAATGAGCAGTTCTTC.

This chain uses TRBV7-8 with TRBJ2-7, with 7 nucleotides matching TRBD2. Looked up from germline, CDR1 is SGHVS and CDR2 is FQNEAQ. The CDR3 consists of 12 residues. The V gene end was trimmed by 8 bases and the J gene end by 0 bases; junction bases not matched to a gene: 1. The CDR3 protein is CASGGSSYEQYF. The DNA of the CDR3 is TGTGCCAGCGGCGGGAGCTCCTACGAGCAGTACTTC.

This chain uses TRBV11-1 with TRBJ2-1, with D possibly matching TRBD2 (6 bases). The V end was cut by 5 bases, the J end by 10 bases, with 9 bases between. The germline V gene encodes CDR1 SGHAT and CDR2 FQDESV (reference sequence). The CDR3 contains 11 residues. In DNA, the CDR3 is TGTGCCAGCAGCCCGGGACTGGAGCAGTTCTTC. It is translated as CASSPGLEQFF. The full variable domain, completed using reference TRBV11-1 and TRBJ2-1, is EAEVAQSPRYKITEKSQAVAFWCDPISGHATLYWYRQILGQGPELLVQFQDESVVDDSQLPKDRFSAERLKGVDSTLKIQPAELGDSAMYLCASSPGLEQFFGPGTRLTVL.

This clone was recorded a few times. The CDR3, as DNA: TGTGCCAGCAGTGACCAGGACGGCACAGATACGCAGTATTTT. Amino acids: CASSDQDGTDTQYF. The chain employs TRBV27 and TRBJ2-3; D not certain. The CDR3 sequence is 14 residues long. V lost 5 bases, J lost 1 base, and 10 bases lay in between. In germline, CDR1 is MNHEY, CDR2 SMNVEV (reference sequence).

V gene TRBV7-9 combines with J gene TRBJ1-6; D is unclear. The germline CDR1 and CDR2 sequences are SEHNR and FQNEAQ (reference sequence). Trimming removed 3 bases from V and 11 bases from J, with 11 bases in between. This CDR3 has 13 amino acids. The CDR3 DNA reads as TGTGCCAGCAGCTTCGGTTCGGTTCCACCCCTCCACTTT. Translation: CASSFGSVPPLHF.

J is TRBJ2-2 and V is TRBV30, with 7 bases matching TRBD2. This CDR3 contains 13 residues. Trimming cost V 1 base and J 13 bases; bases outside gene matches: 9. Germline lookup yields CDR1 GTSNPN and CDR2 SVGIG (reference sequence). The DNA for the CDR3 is TGTGCCTGGAGTGCCTCCAGTAGCGGGCGGCTGTTTTTT. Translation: CAWSASSSGRLFF.

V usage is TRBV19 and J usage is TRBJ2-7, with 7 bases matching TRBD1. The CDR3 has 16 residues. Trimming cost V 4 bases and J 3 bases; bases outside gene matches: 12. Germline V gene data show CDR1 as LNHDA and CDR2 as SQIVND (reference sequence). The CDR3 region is CASSTVPRTGDYEQYF. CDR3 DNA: TGTGCCAGTAGTACGGTACCTCGGACAGGAGACTACGAGCAGTACTTC. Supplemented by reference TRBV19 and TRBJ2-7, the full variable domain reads DGGITQSPKYLFRKEGQNVTLSCEQNLNHDAMYWYRQDPGQGLRLIYYSQIVNDFQKGDIAEGYSVSREKKESFPLTVTSAQKNPTAFYLCASSTVPRTGDYEQYFGPGTRLTVT.

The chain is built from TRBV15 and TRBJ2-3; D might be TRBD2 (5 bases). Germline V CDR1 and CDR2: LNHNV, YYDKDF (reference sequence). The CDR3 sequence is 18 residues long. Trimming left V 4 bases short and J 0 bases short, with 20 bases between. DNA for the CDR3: TGTGCCACCAGCACCAAACATCTAGCCCAGACTAGCACAGATACGCAGTATTTT. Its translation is CATSTKHLAQTSTDTQYF.

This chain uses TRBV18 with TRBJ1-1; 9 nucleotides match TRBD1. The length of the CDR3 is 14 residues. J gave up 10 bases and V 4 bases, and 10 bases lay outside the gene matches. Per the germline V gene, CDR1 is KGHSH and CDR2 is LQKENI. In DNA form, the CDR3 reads TGTGCCAGCTCACTCAGTCCGGGACAGGGTATAGCTTTCTTT. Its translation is CASSLSPGQGIAFF.

Here the CDR3 reads CASSYATSGSPDTQYF. The CDR3 DNA is TGTGCCAGCAGTTACGCCACTAGCGGGAGCCCAGATACGCAGTATTTT. The genes are TRBV6-6 and TRBJ2-3; 11 bases fit TRBD2. The J segment lost 4 bases and the V segment lost 2 bases, leaving 5 bases of the junction unmatched. Germline V gives CDR1 MNHNY, CDR2 SVGAGI (reference sequence). There are 16 residues in the CDR3.

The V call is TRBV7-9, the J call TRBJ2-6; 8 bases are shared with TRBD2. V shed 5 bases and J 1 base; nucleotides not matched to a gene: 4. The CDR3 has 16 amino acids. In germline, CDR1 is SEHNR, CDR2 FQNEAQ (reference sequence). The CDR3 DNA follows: TGTGCCAGCAGCCCACCGGGGGGGTCTGGGGCCAACGTCCTGACTTTC. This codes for CASSPPGGSGANVLTF.

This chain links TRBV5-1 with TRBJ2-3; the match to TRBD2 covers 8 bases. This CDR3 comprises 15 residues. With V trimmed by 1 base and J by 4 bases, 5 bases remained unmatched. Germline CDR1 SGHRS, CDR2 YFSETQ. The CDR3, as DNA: TGCGCCAGCAGCTTGATGCGGGAGGTAGCAGATACGCAGTATTTT. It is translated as CASSLMREVADTQYF.

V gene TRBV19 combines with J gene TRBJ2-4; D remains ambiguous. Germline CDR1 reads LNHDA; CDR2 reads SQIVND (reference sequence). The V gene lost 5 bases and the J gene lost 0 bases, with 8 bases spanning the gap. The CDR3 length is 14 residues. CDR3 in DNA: TGTGCCAGTAGTCCAGATCTAGCCAAAAACATTCAGTACTTC. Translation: CASSPDLAKNIQYF.

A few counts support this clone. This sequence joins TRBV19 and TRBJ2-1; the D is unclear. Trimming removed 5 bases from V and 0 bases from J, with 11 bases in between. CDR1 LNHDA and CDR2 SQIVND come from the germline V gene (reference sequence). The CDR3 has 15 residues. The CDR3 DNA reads TGTGCCAGTAGTCCCTTAGAGAGCTCCTACAATGAGCAGTTCTTC. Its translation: CASSPLESSYNEQFF.

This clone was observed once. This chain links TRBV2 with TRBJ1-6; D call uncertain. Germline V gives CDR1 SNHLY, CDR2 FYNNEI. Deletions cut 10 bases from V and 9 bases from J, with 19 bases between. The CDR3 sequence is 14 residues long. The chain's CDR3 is CATSPEGSGSPLHF. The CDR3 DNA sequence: TGTGCCACCTCCCCGGAGGGAAGTGGTTCACCCCTCCACTTT.

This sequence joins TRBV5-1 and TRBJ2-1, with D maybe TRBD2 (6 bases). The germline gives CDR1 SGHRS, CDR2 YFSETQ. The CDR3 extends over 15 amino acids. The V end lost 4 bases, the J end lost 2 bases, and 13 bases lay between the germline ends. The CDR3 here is CASSLGGTTYNEQFF. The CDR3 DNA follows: TGCGCCAGCAGCCTGGGCGGGACGACCTACAATGAGCAGTTCTTC. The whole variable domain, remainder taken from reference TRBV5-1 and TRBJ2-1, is KAGVTQTPRYLIKTRGQQVTLSCSPISGHRSVSWYQQTPGQGLQFLFEYFSETQRNKGNFPGRFSGRQFSNSRSEMNVSTLELGDSALYLCASSLGGTTYNEQFFGPGTRLTVL.

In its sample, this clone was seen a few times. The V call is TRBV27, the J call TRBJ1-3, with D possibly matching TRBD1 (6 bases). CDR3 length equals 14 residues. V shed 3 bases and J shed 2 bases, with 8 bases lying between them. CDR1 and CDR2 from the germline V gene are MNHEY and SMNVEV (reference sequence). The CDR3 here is CASSFQGPGNTIYF. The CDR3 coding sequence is TGTGCCAGCAGTTTCCAGGGGCCTGGAAACACCATATATTTT.

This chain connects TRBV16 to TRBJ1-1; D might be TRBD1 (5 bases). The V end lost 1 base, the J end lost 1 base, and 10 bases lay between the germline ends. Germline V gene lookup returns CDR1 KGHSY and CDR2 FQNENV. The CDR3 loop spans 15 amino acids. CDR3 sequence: CASSQFAGTNTEAFF. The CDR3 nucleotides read TGTGCCAGCAGCCAATTTGCAGGGACGAACACTGAAGCTTTCTTT. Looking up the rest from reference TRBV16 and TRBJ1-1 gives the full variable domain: GEEVAQTPKHLVRGEGQKAKLYCAPIKGHSYVFWYQQVLKNEFKFLISFQNENVFDETGMPKERFSAKCLPNSPCSLEIQATKLEDSAVYFCASSQFAGTNTEAFFGQGTRLTVV.

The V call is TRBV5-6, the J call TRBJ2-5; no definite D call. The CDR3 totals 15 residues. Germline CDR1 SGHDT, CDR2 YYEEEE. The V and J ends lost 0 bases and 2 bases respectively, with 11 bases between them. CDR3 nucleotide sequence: TGTGCCAGCAGCTTGGCCCCCGCTCCACAAGAGACCCAGTACTTC. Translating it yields CASSLAPAPQETQYF.

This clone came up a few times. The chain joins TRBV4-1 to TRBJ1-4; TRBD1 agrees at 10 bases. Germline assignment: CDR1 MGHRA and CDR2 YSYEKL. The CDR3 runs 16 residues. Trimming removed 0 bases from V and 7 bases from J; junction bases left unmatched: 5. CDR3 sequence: CASSQDGTGAGEKLFF. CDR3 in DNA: TGCGCCAGCAGCCAAGATGGGACAGGGGCTGGTGAAAAACTGTTTTTT.